This T cell receptor beta chain was captured by sequencing in a study of OX40 agonist ivuxolimab in advanced cancers. The data were produced by immunoSEQ multiplex PCR, yet TCRdb's version contains in-frame clones alone and is incomplete. The data hold 92,000 or so clones, with 80% to 90% observed a single time. V was cut by 5 bases and J by 0 bases, with 11 bases left in between. The germline V gene encodes CDR1 WSHSY and CDR2 SAAADI. The CDR3 is 14 residues long. The TCR comes from an adult with an advanced solid tumor such as melanoma, head and neck, liver or kidney cancer. Sequencing was performed on CD4+ or CD8+ T cells sorted from blood, taken in a trial of the OX40 agonist ivuxolimab. J is TRBJ2-7 and V is TRBV10-2, with D unclear. The CDR3 DNA is TGCGCCAGCAGTATCATAGGCGGCTCCTACGAGCAGTACTTC. Its protein product is CASSIIGGSYEQYF.